Listed here are 27 T cell receptor beta chains from one sample, sequenced in a study of monozygotic twins with inflammatory bowel disease. TCRdb re-called the 5' RACE reads; every CDR3 protein appears as one record, without DNA. The sample shows about 160,000 distinct CDR3 sequences, and under 3.5% sits with its ten largest clones. Source material: blood. The receptors originated from a human donor with ulcerative colitis or Crohn's disease, or a healthy co-twin of an affected twin (not recorded which).

The chain joins TRBV24-1 to TRBJ2-5; TCRdb's D gene call, TRBD1, goes unchecked for lack of DNA. Per germline, CDR1 KGHDR and CDR2 SFDVKD. The CDR3 contains 15 residues. CDR3 amino acids: CATSDSGTVQETQYF.

This chain connects TRBV25-1 to TRBJ2-3. The CDR3 loop spans 15 amino acids. Germline values: CDR1 MGHDK, CDR2 SYGVNS. The CDR3 reads CASSDRRGSTDTQYF.

The J gene is TRBJ2-5, the V gene TRBV28; TCRdb lists TRBD1, though no DNA is available to test this call. This CDR3 region has 15 residues. The V gene's germline CDR1 is MDHEN and CDR2 SYDVKM. The CDR3 loop is CASSFGYAGRETQYF.

This chain uses TRBV5-4 with TRBJ2-5. This CDR3 has 13 residues. Germline V CDR1 and CDR2: SGHNT, YYREEE (reference sequence). CDR3 loop: CASSSELAETQYF.

The chain carries TRBV27 and TRBJ1-2; TCRdb lists TRBD1, though no DNA is available to test this call. Germline V CDR1 and CDR2: MNHEY, SMNVEV (reference sequence). The CDR3 has 14 amino acids. This CDR3 reads CASSFSGGVSGYTF.

The chain is built from TRBV18 and TRBJ1-5; with no DNA, the TCRdb D assignment of TRBD1 cannot be verified. The CDR3 is 14 amino acids. Per germline, CDR1 KGHSH and CDR2 LQKENI. CDR3: CASSPGQDIQPQHF.

CDR3 amino acids: CASAIGQLNTEAFF. The chain is built from TRBV25-1 and TRBJ1-1. The CDR3 runs 14 residues. Looked up from germline, CDR1 is MGHDK and CDR2 is SYGVNS.

The chain is built from TRBV15 and TRBJ2-7; the TRBD1 assignment by TCRdb is unverifiable without DNA. The CDR3 length is 16 residues. Germline V gives CDR1 LNHNV, CDR2 YYDKDF (reference sequence). The CDR3: CATSPPGQGANYEQYF.

The gene calls are TRBV12-3 or TRBV12-4 and TRBJ2-4; the D call of TRBD2 rests on TCRdb alone, since no DNA is present to check it. CDR3 length: 15 amino acids. The CDR3 protein is CASSLGALAKNIQYF.

The gene calls are TRBV7-2 and TRBJ2-1; with no DNA, the TCRdb D assignment of TRBD2 cannot be verified. The germline gives CDR1 SGHTA, CDR2 FQGNSA. This CDR3 contains 13 residues. The CDR3 region is CASSPPSYNEQFF.

The V and J genes are TRBV11-2 and TRBJ2-2; TCRdb gives TRBD1 as the D gene, but with no DNA this cannot be confirmed. Germline lookup yields CDR1 SGHAT and CDR2 FQNNGV. The CDR3 consists of 18 residues. Here the CDR3 reads CASSFKGQGALNTGELFF.

This chain connects TRBV9 to TRBJ2-1; TCRdb's D gene call, TRBD2, goes unchecked for lack of DNA. CDR3 size: 15 residues. Germline V gives CDR1 SGDLS, CDR2 YYNGEE. The CDR3 here is CASSVVSGSGNEQFF.

The chain has TRBV5-1 and TRBJ2-2; no DNA is available, so the TRBD1 call from TCRdb remains unchecked. This CDR3 spans 16 amino acids. The germline V gene encodes CDR1 SGHRS and CDR2 YFSETQ. This CDR3 reads CASSGQGQVNTGELFF.

This chain links TRBV14 with TRBJ2-1; TCRdb gives TRBD2 as the D gene, but with no DNA this cannot be confirmed. Looked up from germline, CDR1 is SGHDN and CDR2 is FVKESK. This CDR3 has 18 residues. The CDR3 sequence is CASSQWGTSADFYNEQFF.

The gene calls are TRBV20-1 and TRBJ2-1; as DNA is missing, the TRBD1 call by TCRdb cannot be tested. CDR1 is DFQATT and CDR2 is SNEGSKA in the germline V gene (reference sequence). The CDR3 contains 15 residues. This chain's CDR3 is CSARDTGGSYNEQFF.

The gene calls are TRBV6-2 or TRBV6-3 and TRBJ2-1; with no DNA, the TCRdb D assignment of TRBD2 cannot be verified. CDR1 MNHEY and CDR2 SVGEGT come from the germline V gene. CDR3 length: 13 amino acids. The CDR3 spells CASSYSSGRRQFF.

This chain joins TRBV7-2 and TRBJ2-3; without DNA, the TCRdb call of TRBD2 cannot be checked. The CDR3 is 16 residues long. In germline, CDR1 is SGHTA, CDR2 FQGNSA. CDR3 sequence: CASTKEGLAGVDTQYF.

V is TRBV7-2 and J is TRBJ1-4; TCRdb's D gene call, TRBD1, goes unchecked for lack of DNA. The CDR3 is made up of 14 amino acids. CDR1 is SGHTA and CDR2 is FQGNSA in the germline V gene. CDR3 in amino acids: CASSLERRNEKLYF.

The J gene is TRBJ2-1, the V gene TRBV24-1; TCRdb's D gene call, TRBD1, goes unchecked for lack of DNA. This CDR3 has 12 residues. Per germline, CDR1 KGHDR and CDR2 SFDVKD. The CDR3 loop is CATSPGLNEQFF.

The chain links TRBV5-1 to TRBJ1-4; TCRdb proposes TRBD1, but this gene call is untestable without DNA. Germline V gene lookup returns CDR1 SGHRS and CDR2 YFSETQ. CDR3 length equals 14 residues. This chain's CDR3 is CASSPDRAYEKLFF.

The rearrangement joins TRBV7-2 to TRBJ2-5; TCRdb picks TRBD1, but there is no DNA to check that call. The CDR3 consists of 14 residues. Germline assignment: CDR1 SGHTA and CDR2 FQGNSA. The CDR3 here is CASAPGGYQETQYF.

The J gene is TRBJ2-1, the V gene TRBV29-1; the D call from TCRdb, TRBD2, cannot be confirmed without DNA. There are 19 residues in the CDR3. The germline CDR1 and CDR2 sequences are SQVTM and ANQGSEA. CDR3 protein: CSVEDGLAGARWVDNEQFF.

The V call is TRBV7-9, the J call TRBJ2-5. The germline V gene has CDR1 SEHNR and CDR2 FQNEAQ (reference sequence). The CDR3 consists of 11 residues. CDR3 amino acids: CASSYLGTQYF.

This sequence joins TRBV5-1 and TRBJ2-3. CDR3 length: 15 residues. Germline-derived CDR1 and CDR2 are SGHRS and YFSETQ. CDR3 loop: CASSLEMLGTDTQYF.

The chain joins TRBV20-1 to TRBJ2-6. CDR3 length: 14 residues. Germline V gene sequence: CDR1 DFQATT, CDR2 SNEGSKA (reference sequence). This chain's CDR3 is CSARQFSGANVLTF.

The gene calls are TRBV12-3 or TRBV12-4 and TRBJ2-4. This CDR3 comprises 12 residues. CDR3 in amino acids: CASSFGENIQYF.

The CDR3 is CASSGLTGTVGRELFF. The chain combines TRBV9 with TRBJ2-2; TCRdb's assignment of TRBD1 cannot be checked, as there is no DNA. The CDR3 is made up of 16 amino acids. The germline V gene encodes CDR1 SGDLS and CDR2 YYNGEE.